This T cell receptor (beta chain) was captured in a study of blood T cell repertoires in COVID-19. This clone was recorded only once. An end of the junction differs from the germline gene, which may be a read error. The table came from immunoSEQ multiplex PCR; TCRdb's copy has only in-frame clones and leaves some out. This sample has some 300,000 clones, with roughly 89% found just once. Sample: PBMCs or T cells enriched from blood (not recorded which). The source of this sequence is a woman in her twenties or thirties who had recovered from COVID-19.

CDR3 region: CASSAPGQGLGYTF. CDR3 coding DNA: TGTGCCAGCTCAGCACCGGGACAGGGGTTGGGCTACACCTTC. This sequence joins TRBV18 and TRBJ1-2, with 10 positions matching TRBD1. CDR1 KGHSH and CDR2 LQKENI come from the germline V gene. CDR3 size: 14 residues.